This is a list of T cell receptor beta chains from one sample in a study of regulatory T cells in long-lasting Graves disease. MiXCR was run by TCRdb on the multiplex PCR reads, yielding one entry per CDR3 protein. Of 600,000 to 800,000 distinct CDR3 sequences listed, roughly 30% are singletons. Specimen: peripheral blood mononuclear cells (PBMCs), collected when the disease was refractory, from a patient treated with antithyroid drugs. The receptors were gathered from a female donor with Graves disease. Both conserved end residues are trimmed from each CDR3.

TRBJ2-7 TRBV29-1 SVEGGISVYEQY
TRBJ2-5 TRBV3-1 ASSQGRGTETQY
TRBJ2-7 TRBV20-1 SASGLAGPSYEQY
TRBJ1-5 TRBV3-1 ASSQGGVLH
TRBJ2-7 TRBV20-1 SAIRTSGRNEQY
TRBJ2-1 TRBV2 ASSESEVSGKQF
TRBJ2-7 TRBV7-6 ASSFTSGFHRNEQY
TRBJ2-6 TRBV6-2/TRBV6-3 ASSYSGGSSGANVLT
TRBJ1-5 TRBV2 ASRSGASNQPQH
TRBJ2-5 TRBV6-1 ASSPTRGLAEETQY
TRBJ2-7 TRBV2 ASSESNTYEQH
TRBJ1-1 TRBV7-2 ASSLTGGYTEAF
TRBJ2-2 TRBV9 ASSVPLAGGNTGELF
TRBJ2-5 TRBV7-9 ASSTLAGDQETQY
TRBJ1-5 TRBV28 ASSPVGPQH
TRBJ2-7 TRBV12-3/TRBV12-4 ASSLPGLAGAYEQY
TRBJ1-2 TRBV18 ASTNTANYGYT
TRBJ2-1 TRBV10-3 AISEQDRVDEQF
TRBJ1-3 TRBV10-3 AIRAGLSGNTIY
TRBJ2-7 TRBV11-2 ASSLGVGPKGTGNEQY
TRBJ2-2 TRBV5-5 ASSLVISGELF
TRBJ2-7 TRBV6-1 ASRPLGQGTGSYEQY
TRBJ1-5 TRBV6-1 ASRPAANNQPQH
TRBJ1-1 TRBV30 AWRVDRVTEAF
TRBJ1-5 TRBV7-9 ASSNGDRGQPQH
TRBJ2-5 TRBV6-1 ASSETSGRYQETQY
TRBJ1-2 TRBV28 ASRKRPQNYGYT
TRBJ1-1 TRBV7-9 ASSSPGRGAF
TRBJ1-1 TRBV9 ASSVETGWGTEAF